This TCR beta chain was found in a study of blood T cell repertoires in COVID-19. Study details: Sites across the United States, Italy and Spain contributed samples from acute and convalescent COVID-19.

A Seattle source enrolled patients during active infection and followed them longitudinally. In the original processing: It was from reference gene primer amplification that nucleated cell counts were estimated. Sequencing used immunoSEQ multiplex PCR; TCRdb keeps in-frame clones, though not all of them. V and J calls and clone size come straight from that table; D and trimming were deduced from the DNA. Here the sample spans 390,000 or so clones, 89% being singletons. The CDR3 contains 14 residues. Germline assignment: CDR1 LGHNA and CDR2 YNFKEQ. J lost 0 bases, V lost 8 bases, and 5 bases had no gene match.

V usage is TRBV4-2 and J usage is TRBJ1-1; 8 bases line up with TRBD1. The receptor comes from a woman younger than 45 with COVID-19, enrolled during active disease. The source material was peripheral blood. The CDR3 DNA is TGTGCCAGCGGGCAGGGACAGGTGAACACTGAAGCTTTCTTT. Translating it yields CASGQGQVNTEAFF.